The rows below give T cell receptor beta chains drawn from one sample of a study of blood T cells in healthy people across ages. Each CDR3 protein gets one entry after TCRdb re-called the 5' RACE reads with MiXCR. The sample has fewer than 2,000,000 distinct CDR3 sequences, roughly a third seen once. The material sequenced was blood. Receptors originate from a woman aged 25-40 years in good health. The CDR3 runs from the conserved cysteine through the conserved F or W. The D gene is left open where the match is weak. Clone size is not always given. Where it is, it says once, few, many or a class for expanded clones.

>TRBD1|TRBV5-1|TRBJ2-2|-
CANSSGQGTGELFF
TGCGCCAACAGCTCTGGACAGGGAACCGGGGAGCTGTTTTTT
>-|TRBV5-6|TRBJ2-1|-
CASTSSTGLRYNEQFF
TGTGCCAGCACCTCCTCGACGGGGCTCCGATACAATGAGCAGTTCTTC
>-|TRBV30|TRBJ1-1|-
CAWSRDTVEAFF
TGTGCCTGGAGCCGGGACACAGTCGAAGCTTTCTTT
>TRBD1|TRBV20-1|TRBJ1-2|-
CSARDLKTGDVNGYTF
TGCAGTGCTAGAGACCTTAAGACAGGGGACGTTAATGGCTACACCTTC
>TRBD2|TRBV25-1|TRBJ2-5|-
CASSSRREGETRYF
TGTGCCAGCAGCTCACGTCGGGAGGGAGAGACCCGGTACTTC
>-|TRBV4-1|TRBJ2-1|many
CASSQVLASEYNEQFF
TGCGCCAGCAGCCAGGTCCTGGCTAGCGAGTACAATGAGCAGTTCTTC
>-|TRBV29-1|TRBJ2-1|-
CSVEGENAHNEQFF
TGCAGCGTTGAAGGCGAGAATGCCCACAATGAGCAGTTCTTC
>TRBD2|TRBV28|TRBJ2-5|-
CASSPGTSGVPEETQYF
TGTGCCAGCAGCCCAGGGACTAGCGGGGTCCCTGAAGAGACCCAGTACTTC
>TRBD1|TRBV28|TRBJ1-2|few
CASSPGDRGQSGYTF
TGTGCCAGCAGTCCAGGGGACAGGGGTCAGTCTGGCTACACCTTC
>-|TRBV21-1|TRBJ2-7|-
CASSTSGPSYEQYF
TGTGCCAGCAGCACCTCAGGTCCCTCCTACGAGCAGTACTTC
>TRBD2|TRBV28|TRBJ2-7|-
CAGSGAGGGYEQYF
TGTGCCGGCAGTGGGGCGGGAGGCGGCTACGAGCAGTACTTC
>-|TRBV7-2|TRBJ2-7|few
CASSPHAGPSGEQYF
TGTGCCAGCAGCCCCCACGCCGGGCCTTCTGGCGAGCAGTACTTC
>-|TRBV15|TRBJ2-1|-
CATSRGLPGAGRGNEQFF
TGTGCCACCAGCAGAGGACTCCCTGGGGCAGGTAGAGGTAATGAGCAGTTCTTC
>-|TRBV28|TRBJ2-1|-
CASSLDLSGSYNEQFF
TGTGCCAGCAGCTTAGATCTTTCTGGCTCCTACAATGAGCAGTTCTTC
>TRBD2|TRBV2|TRBJ2-5|-
CASSEFLAGSQETQYF
TGTGCCAGCAGTGAGTTCCTAGCGGGATCACAAGAGACCCAGTACTTC
>TRBD1|TRBV5-1|TRBJ2-1|few
CASSLWGQEYNEQFF
TGCGCCAGCAGCTTGTGGGGACAGGAGTACAATGAGCAGTTCTTC
>-|TRBV5-1|TRBJ2-5|few
CASSLDDYPQYF
TGCGCCAGCAGCTTGGACGACTATCCCCAGTACTTC
>TRBD2|TRBV20-1|TRBJ2-3|-
CSARDVASGYTDTQYF
TGCAGTGCTAGAGATGTTGCTAGCGGTTACACAGATACGCAGTATTTT
>-|TRBV5-1|TRBJ2-7|-
CASSSRLTGVYEQYF
TGCGCCAGCAGCTCGAGGCTCACCGGAGTGTACGAGCAGTACTTC
>TRBD2|TRBV27|TRBJ2-1|few
CASSWASGLMEFF
TGTGCCAGCAGTTGGGCTAGCGGGCTCATGGAGTTCTTC
>TRBD1|TRBV6-1|TRBJ1-1|-
CASSERDREDDTEAFF
TGTGCCAGCAGTGAACGGGACAGGGAGGACGACACTGAAGCTTTCTTT
>TRBD2|TRBV4-1|TRBJ2-1|many
CASSLASRRVAGKNEQFF
TGCGCCAGCAGCCTTGCCTCCCGGAGGGTAGCGGGGAAAAATGAGCAGTTCTTC
>-|TRBV4-1|TRBJ1-1|-
CASSQDFTNTEAFF
TGCGCCAGCAGCCAAGATTTCACGAACACTGAAGCTTTCTTT
>TRBD2|TRBV9|TRBJ2-7|-
CASSVAPGGNEQYF
TGTGCCAGCAGCGTAGCTCCGGGAGGGAACGAGCAGTACTTC
>-|TRBV12-3/TRBV12-4|TRBJ2-3|-
CASSFTATDTQYF
TGTGCCAGCAGTTTCACAGCAACAGATACGCAGTATTTT
>-|TRBV6-1|TRBJ1-2|few
CASSPTLAGASNYGYTF
TGTGCCAGCAGTCCGACTTTGGCGGGGGCCAGTAACTATGGCTACACCTTC
>-|TRBV6-6|TRBJ2-1|-
CASRARENNEQFF
TGTGCCAGCAGAGCCAGAGAGAACAATGAGCAGTTCTTC
>TRBD1|TRBV20-1|TRBJ1-5|few
CSASSTSGTGGVGNQPQHF
TGCAGTGCTAGCTCTACATCAGGGACAGGGGGCGTGGGCAATCAGCCCCAGCATTTT
>TRBD2|TRBV27|TRBJ2-7|few
CASSLTGTSGRYEQYF
TGTGCCAGCAGTCTAACCGGGACTAGCGGGAGATACGAGCAGTACTTC
>-|TRBV7-9|TRBJ2-1|-
CASSSQDYNEQFF
TGTGCCAGCAGTTCACAAGATTACAATGAGCAGTTCTTC
>TRBD2|TRBV20-1|TRBJ2-5|many
CSARPSGGGHGTQYF
TGCAGTGCTAGACCTAGCGGGGGCGGACACGGGACCCAGTACTTC
>-|TRBV6-5|TRBJ1-2|-
CASSYLSRGGYTF
TGTGCCAGCAGTTACTTGAGTAGGGGTGGCTACACCTTC
>-|TRBV25-1|TRBJ2-5|-
CASSGGRAGFLQETQYF
TGTGCCAGCAGCGGTGGGCGGGCGGGATTCTTACAAGAGACCCAGTACTTC
>TRBD1|TRBV29-1|TRBJ1-5|few
CSVGTGGQPQHF
TGCAGCGTCGGAACAGGGGGGCAGCCCCAGCATTTT
>TRBD2|TRBV20-1|TRBJ2-7|-
CSARLAGSSEQYF
TGCAGTGCTCGACTAGCGGGGTCTTCCGAGCAGTACTTC
>-|TRBV6-2/TRBV6-3|TRBJ2-7|few
CASRDAISYEQYF
TGTGCCAGCCGGGACGCGATCTCCTACGAGCAGTACTTC
>TRBD1|TRBV10-3|TRBJ2-7|-
CAISEKGAGFGEQYF
TGTGCCATCAGTGAAAAGGGGGCAGGGTTCGGCGAGCAGTACTTC
>TRBD1|TRBV27|TRBJ1-2|-
CAGSSTGGQLLYGYTF
TGTGCCGGCAGTTCGACAGGGGGCCAACTCTTATATGGCTACACCTTC
>TRBD1|TRBV30|TRBJ2-1|-
CAWRPRTGPTRNEQFF
TGTGCCTGGAGACCAAGGACAGGCCCTACGAGGAATGAGCAGTTCTTC
>-|TRBV10-3|TRBJ1-1|-
CAIHSEREGTEAFF
TGTGCCATACACTCAGAGAGAGAAGGAACTGAAGCTTTCTTT
>TRBD2|TRBV4-2|TRBJ2-1|-
CASSQSGLAGGHSYNEQFF
TGTGCCAGCAGCCAATCGGGACTAGCGGGGGGCCATTCCTACAATGAGCAGTTCTTC
>-|TRBV29-1|TRBJ2-2|few
CSVVANSNTGELFF
TGCAGCGTTGTGGCAAACTCGAACACCGGGGAGCTGTTTTTT
>-|TRBV29-1|TRBJ2-1|few
CSAQGGRGEQFF
TGCAGCGCCCAGGGGGGAAGGGGTGAGCAGTTCTTC
>-|TRBV7-9|TRBJ1-2|few
CASSLGGAGAAYGYTF
TGTGCCAGCAGCTTAGGAGGCGCGGGAGCGGCCTATGGCTACACCTTC
>TRBD2|TRBV2|TRBJ2-7|-
CASSDWREVNYEQYF
TGTGCCAGCAGTGATTGGCGGGAGGTAAACTACGAGCAGTACTTC
>-|TRBV28|TRBJ1-2|-
CASSISPQGPSGYTF
TGTGCCAGCAGTATCAGCCCTCAGGGGCCAAGCGGCTACACCTTC
>-|TRBV5-1|TRBJ2-7|few
CASSPQDRTYEQYF
TGCGCCAGCAGCCCCCAGGACCGAACCTACGAGCAGTACTTC
>TRBD2|TRBV7-8|TRBJ2-3|few
CASSLTLIPAGVTDTQYF
TGTGCCAGCAGCCTTACTCTAATACCAGCGGGAGTAACAGATACGCAGTATTTT
>TRBD1|TRBV7-9|TRBJ1-4|few
CASSLDGQVNEKLFF
TGTGCCAGCAGCTTAGACGGACAGGTTAATGAAAAACTGTTTTTT
>-|TRBV5-6|TRBJ1-1|-
CASTEGLTANTEAFF
TGTGCCAGCACCGAAGGGTTGACAGCGAACACTGAAGCTTTCTTT
>-|TRBV24-1|TRBJ2-3|-
CATSDVRVRYTQYF
TGTGCCACCAGTGATGTCAGGGTTCGGTATACGCAGTATTTT
>-|TRBV3-1|TRBJ2-1|few
CASSQDPGASNEQFF
TGTGCCAGCAGCCAAGATCCCGGGGCTTCCAATGAGCAGTTCTTC
>-|TRBV29-1|TRBJ1-1|few
CSVEEKDEAFF
TGCAGCGTTGAGGAGAAAGACGAAGCTTTCTTT